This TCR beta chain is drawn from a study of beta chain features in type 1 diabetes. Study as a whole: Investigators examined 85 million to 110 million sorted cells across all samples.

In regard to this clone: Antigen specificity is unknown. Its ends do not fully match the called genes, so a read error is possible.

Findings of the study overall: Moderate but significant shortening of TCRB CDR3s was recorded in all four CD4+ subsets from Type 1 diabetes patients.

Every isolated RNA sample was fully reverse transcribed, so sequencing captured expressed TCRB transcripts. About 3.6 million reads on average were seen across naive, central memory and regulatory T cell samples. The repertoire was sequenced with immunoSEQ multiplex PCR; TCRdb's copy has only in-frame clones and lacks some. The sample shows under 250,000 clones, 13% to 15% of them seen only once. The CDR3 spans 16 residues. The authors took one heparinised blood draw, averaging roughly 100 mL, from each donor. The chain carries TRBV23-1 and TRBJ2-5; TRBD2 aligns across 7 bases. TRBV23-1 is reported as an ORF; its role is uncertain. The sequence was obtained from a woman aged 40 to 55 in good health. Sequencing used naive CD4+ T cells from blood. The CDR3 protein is CASSQRTRKPQEAQYF. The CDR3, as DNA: TGCGCCAGCAGTCAAAGGACTAGAAAACCTCAAGAGGCCCAGTACTTC.